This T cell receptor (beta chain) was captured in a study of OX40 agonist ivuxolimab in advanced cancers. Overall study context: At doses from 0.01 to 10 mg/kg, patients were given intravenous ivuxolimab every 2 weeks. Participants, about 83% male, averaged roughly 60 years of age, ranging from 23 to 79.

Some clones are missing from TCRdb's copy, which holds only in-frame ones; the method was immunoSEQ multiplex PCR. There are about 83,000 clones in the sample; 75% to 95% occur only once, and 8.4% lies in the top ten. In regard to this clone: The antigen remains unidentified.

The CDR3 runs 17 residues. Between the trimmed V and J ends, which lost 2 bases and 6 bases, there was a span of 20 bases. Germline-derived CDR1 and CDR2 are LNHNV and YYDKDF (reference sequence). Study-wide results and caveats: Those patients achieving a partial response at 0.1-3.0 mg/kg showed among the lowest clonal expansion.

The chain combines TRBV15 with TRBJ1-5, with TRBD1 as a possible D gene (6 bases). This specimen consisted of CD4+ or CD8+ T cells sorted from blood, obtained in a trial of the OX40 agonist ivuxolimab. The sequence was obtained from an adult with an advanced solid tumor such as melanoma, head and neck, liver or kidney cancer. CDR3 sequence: CATSRYPRDTASQPQHF. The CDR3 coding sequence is TGTGCCACCAGCAGATACCCCCGGGACACTGCCAGTCAGCCCCAGCATTTT.